Here is one T cell receptor (beta chain) with its context. Its specificity is not known. Only in-frame clones appear in the TCRdb table, and some are missing; sequencing was by immunoSEQ multiplex PCR. The sample has about 83,000 clones, roughly four fifths seen once. Patients had blood sampled at baseline and again on cycle 4 day 1 and cycle 7 day 1. There are 11 residues in the CDR3. In germline, CDR1 is MNHEY, CDR2 SVGAGI. Trimming stripped 4 bases from V and 5 bases from J, with 5 bases between. This sample is part of a study of OX40 agonist ivuxolimab in advanced cancers. Findings and caveats of the study: Clonal expansion was among the lowest in partial responders at 0.1-3.0 mg/kg, especially CD8+.

The specimen was CD4+ or CD8+ T cells sorted from blood, collected in a trial of the OX40 agonist ivuxolimab. The chain carries TRBV6-5 and TRBJ1-2; D is uncertain. This sequence originates from an adult with an advanced solid tumor such as melanoma, head and neck, liver or kidney cancer. In DNA form, the CDR3 reads TGTGCCAGCAGTTCGCTGTATGGCTACACCTTC. The encoded protein is CASSSLYGYTF.